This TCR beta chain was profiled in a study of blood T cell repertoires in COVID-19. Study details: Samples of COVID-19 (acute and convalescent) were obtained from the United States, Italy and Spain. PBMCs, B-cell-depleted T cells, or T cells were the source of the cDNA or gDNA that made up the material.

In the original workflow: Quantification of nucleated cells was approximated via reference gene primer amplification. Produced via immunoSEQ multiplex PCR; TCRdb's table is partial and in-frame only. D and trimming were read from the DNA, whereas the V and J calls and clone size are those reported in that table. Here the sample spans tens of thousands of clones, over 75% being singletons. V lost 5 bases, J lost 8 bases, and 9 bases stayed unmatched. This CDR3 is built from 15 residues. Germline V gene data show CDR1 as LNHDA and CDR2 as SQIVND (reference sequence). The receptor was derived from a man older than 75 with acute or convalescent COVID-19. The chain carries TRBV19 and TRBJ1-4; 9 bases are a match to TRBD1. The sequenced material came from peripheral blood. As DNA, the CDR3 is TGTGCCAGTAGTTCCCGGACAGGGGCGCGAGAAAAACTGTTTTTT. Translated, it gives CASSSRTGAREKLFF.